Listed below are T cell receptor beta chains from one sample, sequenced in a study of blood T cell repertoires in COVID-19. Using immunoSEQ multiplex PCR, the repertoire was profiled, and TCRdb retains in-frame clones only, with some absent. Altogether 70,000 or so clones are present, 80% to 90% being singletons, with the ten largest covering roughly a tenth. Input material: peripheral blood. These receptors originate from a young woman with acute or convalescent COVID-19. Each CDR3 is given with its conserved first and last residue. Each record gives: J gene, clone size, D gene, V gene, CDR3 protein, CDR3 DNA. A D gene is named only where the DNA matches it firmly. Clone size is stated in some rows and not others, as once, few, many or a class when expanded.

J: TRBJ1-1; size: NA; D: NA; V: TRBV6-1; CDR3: CASSEGPFTGLRTEAFF; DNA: TGTGCCAGCAGTGAAGGACCTTTTACAGGGCTCCGGACTGAAGCTTTCTTT
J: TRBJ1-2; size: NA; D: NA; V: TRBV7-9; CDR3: CASRAGPEFNYGYTF; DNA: TGTGCCAGCCGCGCGGGCCCAGAGTTTAACTATGGCTACACCTTC
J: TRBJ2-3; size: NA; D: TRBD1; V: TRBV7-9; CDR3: CASSSSYTTGMHTDTQYF; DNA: TGTGCCAGCAGCTCCTCTTACACGACAGGGATGCACACAGATACGCAGTATTTT
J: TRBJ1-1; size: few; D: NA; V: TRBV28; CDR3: CASSLMANTEAFF; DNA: TGTGCCAGCAGTTTAATGGCCAACACTGAAGCTTTCTTT
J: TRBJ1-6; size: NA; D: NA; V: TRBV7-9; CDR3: CASSLGAGGLSYNSPLHF; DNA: TGTGCCAGCAGCTTAGGGGCGGGAGGACTCTCCTATAATTCACCCCTCCACTTT
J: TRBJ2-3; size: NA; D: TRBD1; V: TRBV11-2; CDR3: CASSLKDRQDTQYF; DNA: TGTGCCAGCAGCCTCAAGGACAGGCAAGATACGCAGTATTTT
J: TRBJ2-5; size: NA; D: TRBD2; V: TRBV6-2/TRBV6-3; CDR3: CASSYSKRERRETQYF; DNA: TGTGCCAGCAGTTACTCGAAGCGGGAGAGGCGAGAGACCCAGTACTTC
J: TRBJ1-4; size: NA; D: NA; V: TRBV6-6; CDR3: CASSPNAGTQLGVPEKLFF; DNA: TGTGCCAGCAGTCCAAATGCCGGGACACAACTCGGGGTACCCGAAAAACTGTTTTTT
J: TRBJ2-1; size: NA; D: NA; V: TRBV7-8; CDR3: CASNKEGQYYNEQFF; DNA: TGTGCCAGCAATAAGGAGGGGCAATACTACAATGAGCAGTTCTTC
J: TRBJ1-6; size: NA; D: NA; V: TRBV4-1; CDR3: CASSQAAGPNNSPLHF; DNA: TGCGCCAGCAGCCAAGCTGCAGGGCCCAATAATTCACCCCTCCACTTT
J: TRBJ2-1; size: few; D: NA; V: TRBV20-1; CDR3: CSARYSNEQFF; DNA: TGCAGTGCAAGATACAGCAATGAGCAGTTCTTC
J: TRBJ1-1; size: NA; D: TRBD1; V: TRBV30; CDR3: CACTGQGDEAFF; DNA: TGTGCCTGTACTGGACAGGGGGATGAAGCTTTCTTT
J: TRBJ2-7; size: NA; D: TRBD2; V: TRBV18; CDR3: CASSPPSGLAGERYF; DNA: TGTGCCAGCTCACCACCTTCGGGACTAGCGGGTGAACGGTACTTC
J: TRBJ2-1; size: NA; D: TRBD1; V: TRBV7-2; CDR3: CASSSQGRGAQFF; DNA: TGTGCCAGCAGCTCACAGGGGCGAGGTGCGCAGTTCTTC
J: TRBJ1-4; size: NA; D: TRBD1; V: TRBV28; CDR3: CASSRGQGYEKLFF; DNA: TGTGCCAGCAGCCGTGGACAGGGATATGAAAAACTGTTTTTT
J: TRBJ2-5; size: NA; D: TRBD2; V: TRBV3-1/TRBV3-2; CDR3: CASRGGRGETQYF; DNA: TGTGCCAGCAGGGGCGGGAGAGGTGAGACCCAGTACTTC
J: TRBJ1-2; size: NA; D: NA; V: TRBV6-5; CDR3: CASTPGLSGYTF; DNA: TGTGCCAGCACCCCAGGGTTGTCTGGCTACACCTTC
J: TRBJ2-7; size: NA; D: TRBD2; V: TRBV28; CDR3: CASSSHTSGTSGSYEQYF; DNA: TGTGCCAGCAGTTCTCATACCTCCGGGACTAGCGGGAGTTACGAGCAGTACTTC
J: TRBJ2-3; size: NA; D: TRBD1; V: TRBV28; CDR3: CASSLTGQGTDTQYF; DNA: TGTGCCAGCAGTCTGACTGGACAGGGCACAGATACGCAGTATTTT
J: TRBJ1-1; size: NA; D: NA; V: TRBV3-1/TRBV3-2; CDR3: CASRGADEAFF; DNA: TGTGCCAGCAGGGGGGCAGATGAAGCTTTCTTT
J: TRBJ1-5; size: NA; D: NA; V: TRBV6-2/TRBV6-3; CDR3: CASSLLRRGNQPQHF; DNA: TGTGCCAGCAGTCTCCTGAGGAGGGGAAATCAGCCCCAGCATTTT
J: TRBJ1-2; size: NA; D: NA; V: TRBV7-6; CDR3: CASSPANPGVGVANYGYTF; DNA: TGTGCCAGCAGCCCGGCAAATCCAGGGGTAGGTGTTGCTAACTATGGCTACACCTTC
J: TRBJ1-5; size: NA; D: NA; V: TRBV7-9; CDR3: CASSAAGSNQPQHF; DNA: TGTGCCAGCAGCGCCGCCGGGAGCAATCAGCCCCAGCATTTT
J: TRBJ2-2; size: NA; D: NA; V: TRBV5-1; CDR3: CASSLDQRANTGELFF; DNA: TGCGCCAGCAGCTTGGACCAACGCGCGAACACCGGGGAGCTGTTTTTT
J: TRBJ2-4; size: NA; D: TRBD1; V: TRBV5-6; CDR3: CASSPDRVSKNIQYF; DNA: TGTGCCAGCAGCCCGGACAGGGTTTCCAAAAACATTCAGTACTTC
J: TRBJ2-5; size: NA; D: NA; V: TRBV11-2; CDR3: CASSLDRGGETQYF; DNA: TGTGCCAGCAGCTTAGACAGGGGTGGGGAGACCCAGTACTTC
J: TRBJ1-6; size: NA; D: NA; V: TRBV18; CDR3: CASSPRTGNNSPLHF; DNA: TGTGCCAGCTCACCAAGAACAGGGAACAATTCACCCCTCCACTTT
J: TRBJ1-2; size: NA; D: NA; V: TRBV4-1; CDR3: CASSPTGNPYGYTF; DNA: TGCGCCAGCAGCCCCACAGGGAATCCTTATGGCTACACCTTC
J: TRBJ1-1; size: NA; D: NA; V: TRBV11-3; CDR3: CASSFTANTEAFF; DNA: TGTGCCAGCAGCTTCACAGCTAACACTGAAGCTTTCTTT
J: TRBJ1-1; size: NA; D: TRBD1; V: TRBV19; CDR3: CANKSSGQGNTEAFF; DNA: TGTGCCAACAAATCTTCTGGACAGGGGAACACTGAAGCTTTCTTT
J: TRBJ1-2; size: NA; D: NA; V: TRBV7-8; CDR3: CASSLEGVGDYGYTF; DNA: TGTGCCAGCAGCTTAGAGGGGGTTGGTGACTATGGCTACACCTTC
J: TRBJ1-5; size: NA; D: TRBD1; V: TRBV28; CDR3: CASKFRGQLNQPQHF; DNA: TGTGCCAGCAAGTTTAGGGGACAGCTCAATCAGCCCCAGCATTTT
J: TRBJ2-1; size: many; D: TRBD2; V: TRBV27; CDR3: CASSPGTSGTNEQFF; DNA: TGTGCCAGCAGTCCCGGGACTAGCGGGACCAATGAGCAGTTCTTC
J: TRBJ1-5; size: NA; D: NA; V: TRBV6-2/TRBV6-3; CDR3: CASSFQGILNQPQHF; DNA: TGTGCCAGCAGTTTCCAGGGGATATTGAATCAGCCCCAGCATTTT
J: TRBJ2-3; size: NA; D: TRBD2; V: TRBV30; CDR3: CAWSGGLALRSTDTQYF; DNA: TGTGCCTGGAGTGGCGGACTAGCGCTCCGAAGCACAGATACGCAGTATTTT
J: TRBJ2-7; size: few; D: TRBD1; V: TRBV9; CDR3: CASSKGANYEQYF; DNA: TGTGCCAGCAGCAAGGGGGCCAACTACGAGCAGTACTTC
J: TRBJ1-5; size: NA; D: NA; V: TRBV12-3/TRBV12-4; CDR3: CASSWTEAQPQHF; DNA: TGTGCCAGCAGTTGGACAGAAGCTCAGCCCCAGCATTTT
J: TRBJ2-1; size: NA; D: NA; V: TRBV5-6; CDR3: CASSLAGYGEQFF; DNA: TGTGCCAGCAGCTTGGCAGGGTACGGTGAGCAGTTCTTC
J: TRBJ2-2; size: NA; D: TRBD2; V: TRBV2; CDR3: CASSESGGRARELFF; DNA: TGTGCCAGCAGTGAATCAGGCGGGAGGGCCCGGGAGCTGTTTTTT
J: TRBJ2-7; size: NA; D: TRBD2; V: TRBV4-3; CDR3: CASSQGLAGVLYEQYF; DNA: TGCGCCAGCAGCCAGGGACTAGCGGGAGTATTGTACGAGCAGTACTTC
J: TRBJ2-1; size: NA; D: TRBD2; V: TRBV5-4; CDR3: CASSLGPTGTRFRVYGEQFF; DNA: TGTGCCAGCAGCTTGGGACCAACCGGGACTAGATTTAGGGTGTACGGTGAGCAGTTCTTC